A single sample is the source of the 8 T cell receptor beta chains below, sequenced in a study of blood T cell repertoires in COVID-19. Profiled with immunoSEQ multiplex PCR; TCRdb holds only in-frame clones, not every one. The sample lists tens of thousands of clones, over 80% occurring once. The sequencing input was peripheral blood. The receptor set was obtained from a man aged 45-65 years with active COVID-19.

CDR3: CASPPSGTDTQYF. CDR3 in DNA: TGTGCCAGCCCTCCCTCGGGCACAGATACGCAGTATTTT. The chain recombines TRBV27 with TRBJ2-3; D not certain. Germline values: CDR1 MNHEY, CDR2 SMNVEV (reference sequence). Trimming stripped 8 bases from V and 1 base from J, with 10 bases between. This CDR3 comprises 13 residues.

This chain connects TRBV28 to TRBJ1-1; D is unclear. CDR1 MDHEN and CDR2 SYDVKM come from the germline V gene. The ends were cut back, 5 bases at V and 2 bases at J, with 18 bases in the middle. The CDR3 covers 16 residues. Here the CDR3 DNA reads TGTGCCAGCAGTCCAGTTAGAGAAGCAGGAAACACTGAAGCTTTCTTT. As protein: CASSPVREAGNTEAFF.

The chain combines TRBV6-2 or TRBV6-3 with TRBJ2-3; maybe TRBD1 (6 bases). Trimming pared 2 bases from V and 4 bases from J, leaving 13 bases between. The CDR3 consists of 15 residues. Germline V gives CDR1 MNHEY, CDR2 SVGEGT. CDR3 amino acids: CASSYRDTLPDTQYF. CDR3 DNA sequence: TGTGCCAGCAGTTACCGGGACACCCTCCCAGATACGCAGTATTTT.

The J gene is TRBJ2-5, the V gene TRBV15, with 10 bases lining up with TRBD2. The CDR3 sequence is 15 residues long. In germline, CDR1 is LNHNV, CDR2 YYDKDF (reference sequence). Losses at the gene ends were 1 base for V and 4 bases for J; bases not matched to a gene: 3. CDR3 protein: CATSRGSGRRETQYF. The CDR3 bases are TGTGCCACCAGCAGAGGTAGCGGGAGGCGAGAGACCCAGTACTTC.

This clone is a singleton in its sample. Here the CDR3 DNA reads TGCAGCGTTGAAGAGGCCAGGGCTGAAGCTTTCTTT. Translating gives CSVEEARAEAFF. The V and J genes are TRBV29-1 and TRBJ1-1, with a tentative D call TRBD1 (5 bases). CDR3 size: 12 residues. The germline V and J ends were trimmed by 0 bases and 6 bases, with 8 bases remaining between them. Germline assignment: CDR1 SQVTM and CDR2 ANQGSEA.

The chain links TRBV9 to TRBJ2-1; unclear D gene. With 0 bases removed from V and 0 bases from J, the gap between germline ends came to 10 bases. Germline V gives CDR1 SGDLS, CDR2 YYNGEE. The CDR3 totals 16 residues. The CDR3 loop is CASSVGNRRSYNEQFF. DNA of the CDR3: TGTGCCAGCAGCGTAGGTAACAGACGCTCCTACAATGAGCAGTTCTTC.

The chain has TRBV27 and TRBJ2-1; the match to TRBD2 covers 7 bases. CDR3 size: 16 residues. With V trimmed by 3 bases and J by 4 bases, 9 bases remained unmatched. Per the germline V gene, CDR1 is MNHEY and CDR2 is SMNVEV (reference sequence). DNA for the CDR3: TGTGCCAGCAGTTTGAGCGGGGCAAACGGATACAATGAGCAGTTCTTC. Amino acid sequence: CASSLSGANGYNEQFF.

This clone has a single count. V usage is TRBV11-3 and J usage is TRBJ1-1; 9 nucleotides line up with TRBD1. Germline trimming cut 4 bases from V and 2 bases from J; bases unmatched to any gene: 5. The CDR3 sequence is 15 residues long. CDR1 and CDR2 from the germline V gene are SGHNT and YENEEA. DNA for the CDR3: TGTGCCAGCAGCTCGGACAGGGGAGGTAACACTGAAGCTTTCTTT. This translates into CASSSDRGGNTEAFF.